This TCR beta chain was captured by sequencing in a study of T cells in Graves' hyperthyroidism and ophthalmopathy. This clonotype was picked up many times. Amplified regions were TCR beta CDR3 sequences from RNA transcripts. During a first-round RT-PCR of the TCR CDR3, the HTBI primer set was used. TCRdb used MiXCR to reprocess the multiplex PCR reads, holding one entry per CDR3 protein. In the table there are over 300,000 distinct CDR3 sequences, approximately 14% of which are singletons. Sequencing was carried out using blood. The sequence was obtained from a woman in her thirties or forties with Graves' ophthalmopathy.

As DNA, the CDR3 is TGTGCCAGCAGTGGGGGGGGCGAACCCAATGAGCAGTTCTTC. Protein product: CASSGGGEPNEQFF. The chain carries TRBV2 and TRBJ2-1; D possibly corresponds to TRBD2 (7 bases). Trimming took off 4 bases at V and 6 bases at J, with 13 bases between the two ends. The length of the CDR3 is 14 residues. CDR1 and CDR2 (germline): SNHLY, FYNNEI.